This paragraph covers one TCR beta chain sequence. Its antigen target is currently unknown. With a much larger clone just one base away, this may be a read error. Amplification of TCR beta CDR3 regions was carried out from RNA transcripts. The TCR CDR3 was subjected to a first round of RT-PCR using the HTBI primer set and the Qiagen OneStep RT-PCR kit. Libraries were constructed in a second round of multiplex PCR, after which size selection and purification were carried out. Paired-end sequencing of the libraries was performed with 100 bp reads on an Illumina HiSeq2000. The authors' pipeline ran thus. SOAPnuke was used to process the raw data, with reads discarded if the reads contained adapters or uncalled bases, had a mean Phred below 15, or lacked an exact constant-primer or identifier match. COPE v1.2.5 was used to merge the high-quality paired reads, and each unique nucleotide sequence was defined as a clonotype. Clonotypes were aligned to IMGT TRBV, TRBD and TRBJ reference segments using MiTCR v1.1. Only V-J combinations with frequency above 0.0001, covering about 99% of repertoires, were analysed. The TCS score was defined as F50 (clonal expansion) divided by E x V (chaos), with BLOSUM62-based TCRdist calculated between CDR3 peptides within each V-J. Welch's t-statistics and random forest reduced roughly 530 V-J features to 10 to 15, which were used in a naive Bayes classifier (R e1071). TCRdb trimmed the raw reads at Q25, called clones with MiXCR and kept productive beta chains. When rows share a CDR3 protein, they turn into one entry using the most common DNA and genes. These V and J calls originate from TCRdb's pipeline instead of the authors' own analysis. Present in this sample are 450,000 to 600,000 distinct CDR3 sequences, less than 20% of which were seen just once. The ten most abundant clones make up less than 55% of the sample.

In the ophthalmopathy patients, disease was moderately to severely active, with a Clinical Activity Score of 3 or more, a NOSPECS grade of 4 or more, and a duration of less than 3 months. Patients with uncontrolled infections, other autoimmune diseases, pregnancy or lactation were excluded. Clinical symptoms, serum thyroxine and TRAb, thyroid ultrasound, and orbital computed tomography formed the basis for the diagnoses. PBMCs were isolated from about 10 ml of fresh peripheral blood by Ficoll-Paque density gradient centrifugation. Total RNA was extracted using Trizol reagent, and RNA quality was assessed on an Agilent 2100 Bioanalyzer. The data were taken from a study of T cells in Graves' hyperthyroidism and ophthalmopathy (dated by TCRdb to between 2018 and 2021). General notes on the study: Peripheral blood samples were taken at the time of initial diagnosis, prior to any treatment. A discovery cohort of approximately 100 patients, approximately 45 with Graves' ophthalmopathy and approximately 55 with stable Graves' hyperthyroidism, was used to find distinguishing TCR V-J signatures. An independent validation cohort of about 20 hyperthyroidism patients and some 15 patients who later progressed to ophthalmopathy tested prospective prediction of ophthalmopathy. The 95 to 100 discovery patients were randomly divided into training and test sets at a 7:3 ratio. Thyroid tissue and blood T-cell repertoires from over 5 Graves' hyperthyroidism patients were also compared in the study. Following sampling, methimazole starting at 30 mg daily was given to hyperthyroidism patients, and high-dose intravenous methylprednisolone was given to ophthalmopathy patients. According to the paper, TCR Vbeta CDR3 sequencing was carried out on 135 peripheral blood samples, which came from about 45 ophthalmopathy, roughly 75 hyperthyroidism and 17 progressor patients.

The full study reports these points: In validation, progression to ophthalmopathy was predicted by the model with approximately 67% sensitivity and 72% to 85% specificity, a median of roughly 6.4 months before onset. Sample size was not statistically predetermined, and blinding of investigators to group allocation was not performed. Blood samples also contained most of the expanded thyroid clonotypes (frequency above 0.001), which suggests that blood repertoires may reflect thyroid immune responses. Ophthalmopathy was separated from stable hyperthyroidism by a 13 V-J signature model, with just over 85% sensitivity and 81% to 82% specificity obtained in cross-validation and 80%/75% obtained in testing.

Its CDR3 holds 15 amino acids, cysteine through phenylalanine. Here the CDR3 DNA is all that survives: 45 bases in frame from base 1. The CDR1 and CDR2 encoded by the germline V gene are SNHLY and FYNNEI. V and J are trimmed by 1 base and 7 bases, and the gene matches miss 8 bases of the junction. Sequenced input: blood. The chain joins TRBV2 to TRBJ2-5; 8 bases in the middle match TRBD1. The clonotype comes from a man between 40 and 49 years old with Graves' ophthalmopathy. The CDR3 protein: CASSEGAGGHGTQYF. The DNA is TGTGCCAGCAGTGAAGGGGCAGGGGGCCACGGGACCCAGTACTTC. Full variable domain (CDR3 extended with the reference TRBV2 and TRBJ2-5 proteins): EPEVTQTPSHQVTQMGQEVILRCVPISNHLYFYWYRQILGQKVEFLVSFYNNEISEKSEIFDDQFSVERPDGSNFTLKIRSTKLEDSAMYFCASSEGAGGHGTQYFGPGTRLLVL.